The sequence of this T cell receptor beta chain was determined in a study of T cell responses to AZD1222 COVID-19 vaccine. Regarding the study as a whole: Most donors were white British and more were female, and clonal diversity was possibly underestimated.

A remark on this clone: Its specificity is unknown.

The germline CDR1 and CDR2 sequences are LNHDA and SQIVND (reference sequence). This CDR3 has 13 residues. V trimming: 7 bases; J trimming: 6 bases; junction bases outside the gene matches: 4. Data came from immunoSEQ multiplex PCR; TCRdb stores just in-frame clones and leaves some out. The table lists 100,000 to 150,000 clones, roughly 87% of them singletons. The J gene is TRBJ2-3, the V gene TRBV19, with 10 bases identical to TRBD1. The clonotype comes from an adult in good health. Sample: peripheral blood, taken on day 0 of MenACWY control vaccination. This chain's CDR3 is CASMTGGGDTQYF. CDR3 DNA sequence: TGTGCCAGTATGACAGGGGGCGGCGATACGCAGTATTTT. The complete variable domain, with remaining parts taken from reference TRBV19 and TRBJ2-3, reads DGGITQSPKYLFRKEGQNVTLSCEQNLNHDAMYWYRQDPGQGLRLIYYSQIVNDFQKGDIAEGYSVSREKKESFPLTVTSAQKNPTAFYLCASMTGGGDTQYFGPGTRLTVL.